Listed below are T cell receptor beta chains from one sample, sequenced in a study of shared clonotypes between healthy human individuals. Here immunoSEQ multiplex PCR was the method, and the copy in TCRdb shows in-frame clones only, minus some. The sample shows 700,000 to 950,000 clones, around 96% of them seen only once. The sample taken for sequencing was naive CD8+ T cells sorted from blood. The receptors come from a young man in good health. Both conserved end residues are part of each CDR3. The D gene is left open where the match is weak. The size field is filled for only some rows; it gives once, few, many or a size class.

j_call d_call clone_size v_call cdr3_nt cdr3_aa
TRBJ2-2 TRBD2 few TRBV13 TGTGCCAGCAGCTTAGGCTTAGCGGGAGGACGGACCGGGGAGCTGTTTTTT CASSLGLAGGRTGELFF
TRBJ2-7 TRBD1 - TRBV30 TGTGCCTGGAGGCCGGGACAGCGTCTCTACGAGCAGTACTTC CAWRPGQRLYEQYF
TRBJ2-3 TRBD1 - TRBV11-2 TGTGCCAGCAGCCCAGGGGGCGGGTCGGCAGATACGCAGTATTTT CASSPGGGSADTQYF
TRBJ2-5 - - TRBV14 TGTGCCAGCAGTCCAATGGAGGATCGAGAGACCCAGTACTTC CASSPMEDRETQYF
TRBJ2-5 TRBD1 once TRBV10-3 TGTGCCATCAGCGACAGGGTTGAGACCCAGTACTTC CAISDRVETQYF
TRBJ2-1 TRBD1 - TRBV11-3 TGTGCCAGCAGCTCTAGACAGGGTGGCTACAATGAGCAGTTCTTC CASSSRQGGYNEQFF
TRBJ2-7 - - TRBV5-1 TGCGCCAGCAGCCTTTTGGACGCAATCGGCCACGAGCAGTACTTC CASSLLDAIGHEQYF
TRBJ2-1 - - TRBV4-3 TGCGCCAGCAGCTCAGCAAGGGGTGGGTATGAGCAGTTCTTC CASSSARGGYEQFF
TRBJ1-1 - - TRBV10-2 TGCGCCAGCAGTGAGCTGGGCTACACTGAAGCTTTCTTT CASSELGYTEAFF
TRBJ2-2 - once TRBV18 TGTGCCAGCTCACCAACAGGTATCACCGGGGAGCTGTTTTTT CASSPTGITGELFF
TRBJ2-5 - - TRBV28 TGTGCCAGCGCCCAGGAAAATTTGGGAGAGACCCAGTACTTC CASAQENLGETQYF
TRBJ2-5 TRBD2 - TRBV7-2 TGTGCCAGCAGCCAAGGTATCGGGAGGTTCGGAGAGACCCAGTACTTC CASSQGIGRFGETQYF
TRBJ2-1 - - TRBV14 TGTGCCAGCAGCCAACACAGCTCCTACAATGAGCAGTTCTTC CASSQHSSYNEQFF
TRBJ2-2 - - TRBV10-1 TGCGCCAGCAGTGCGGCCGGGAGTGGCGCCGGGGAGCTGTTTTTT CASSAAGSGAGELFF
TRBJ2-3 - - TRBV27 TGTGCCAGCAGTAGCCTAGCCAGCACAGATACGCAGTATTTT CASSSLASTDTQYF
TRBJ2-3 - - TRBV9 TGTGCCAGCAGCGGAGGGGGATTGGGCACAGATACGCAGTATTTT CASSGGGLGTDTQYF
TRBJ2-5 TRBD2 - TRBV29-1 TGCAGCGTTGAAGCAATAGCGGGAGTTGAGACCCAGTACTTC CSVEAIAGVETQYF
TRBJ2-5 - - TRBV18 TGTGCCAGCTCACCGCGTGGAATCCGACCCGAAGAGAATGCAGAGACCCAGTACTTC CASSPRGIRPEENAETQYF
TRBJ2-1 - - TRBV6-1 TGTGCCAGCGAGATTGGGGCAGGCCTATACAATGAGCAGTTCTTC CASEIGAGLYNEQFF
TRBJ1-1 - - TRBV6-4 TGTGCCAGCAGTTACGGGGGGAACACTGAAGCTTTCTTT CASSYGGNTEAFF
TRBJ2-2 - - TRBV7-9 TGTGCCAGCAGCTTTGGCTTGTTGGTTGGGAACACCGGGGAGCTGTTTTTT CASSFGLLVGNTGELFF
TRBJ2-2 - - TRBV5-4 TGTGCCAGCAGCTTGGTCTCCGGGGAGCTGTTTTTT CASSLVSGELFF
TRBJ1-1 - - TRBV5-6 TGTGCCAGCAGCTTGATCAACAAAATGAACACTGAAGCTTTCTTT CASSLINKMNTEAFF
TRBJ1-1 - - TRBV4-3 TGCGCCAGCAGCCCCCGACAGGTGAACACTGAAGCTTTCTTT CASSPRQVNTEAFF
TRBJ2-5 TRBD2 - TRBV28 TGTGCCAGCAGTTTCCCCGTAGCGGGAGAGCGGGAGACCCAGTACTTC CASSFPVAGERETQYF
TRBJ2-7 - - TRBV4-1 TGCGCCAGCAGCCACTATCGGAACTACGAGCAGTACTTC CASSHYRNYEQYF
TRBJ2-5 - - TRBV7-6 TGTGCCAGCAGCTTAGCGTCTGGGGCAGAGACCCAGTACTTC CASSLASGAETQYF
TRBJ2-1 - - TRBV11-2 TGTGCCAGCAGCTTTCGCAGGGGAGGCTCCTACAATGAGCAGTTCTTC CASSFRRGGSYNEQFF
TRBJ1-5 - - TRBV27 TGTGCCAGCAGTCCCACTGGGGTAATCCAGCCCCAGCATTTT CASSPTGVIQPQHF
TRBJ2-1 - - TRBV7-9 TGTGCCAGCAGCGCTAGGAGCTCCTACAATGAGCAGTTCTTC CASSARSSYNEQFF
TRBJ1-2 - - TRBV27 TGTGCCAGCGGTTACAGGGAAAGGGGTGGCTACACCTTC CASGYRERGGYTF
TRBJ1-1 TRBD1 - TRBV29-1 TGCAGCGTTGAAAGGCATCAGGGGGCTCTGGCTGAAGCTTTCTTT CSVERHQGALAEAFF
TRBJ2-1 - - TRBV27 TGTGCCAGCAGTACGGGGACCTATTACAATGAGCAGTTCTTC CASSTGTYYNEQFF
TRBJ1-1 - - TRBV5-1 TGCGCCAGCAGATGGAATAGGGGCAGTGAAGCTTTCTTT CASRWNRGSEAFF
TRBJ1-1 - - TRBV27 TGTGCCAGCAGTTTATTTTTGACGGCAAGTAGCACTGAAGCTTTCTTT CASSLFLTASSTEAFF
TRBJ1-4 - - TRBV7-9 TGTGCCAGCAGCCCGCCCCTTTCGGAAAAACTGTTTTTT CASSPPLSEKLFF
TRBJ2-7 TRBD2 - TRBV6-4 TGTGCCAGCAGCCTCCTAGCGGGGAGCTCCTACGAGCAGTACTTC CASSLLAGSSYEQYF
TRBJ2-1 - - TRBV27 TGTGCCAGCAGTTTTGACAGGTACAATGAGCAGTTCTTC CASSFDRYNEQFF
TRBJ2-2 TRBD1 - TRBV7-9 TGTGCCAGCAGCGAAAGTCAGGGGGCGCCCACCGGGGAGCTGTTTTTT CASSESQGAPTGELFF
TRBJ2-2 - - TRBV4-1 TGCGCCAGCAGCCAAAACAGGGTAACCGGGGAGCTGTTTTTT CASSQNRVTGELFF
TRBJ2-7 - - TRBV2 TGTGCCAGCATGGGTAGGGTCTACGAGCAGTACTTC CASMGRVYEQYF
TRBJ1-2 TRBD1 - TRBV19 TGTGCCAGTAGCATTCGCCGTATTCGCCAGGGACAGGCCTATGGCTACACCTTC CASSIRRIRQGQAYGYTF
TRBJ2-6 - once TRBV29-1 TGCAGCGTTGGGGCCCGGGGACATGGGGCCAACGTCCTGACTTTC CSVGARGHGANVLTF
TRBJ1-2 - - TRBV7-9 TGTGCCAGCAGGAGTAGTGGACCTAACTATGGCTACACCTTC CASRSSGPNYGYTF
TRBJ2-2 - - TRBV29-1 TGCAGCGTTGGTTTTACCCGGCCCACCGGGGAGCTGTTTTTT CSVGFTRPTGELFF
TRBJ2-1 - - TRBV14 TGTGCCAGCAGCCAAGACCTTGTACTACTGGGAACTGAGCAGTTCTTC CASSQDLVLLGTEQFF
TRBJ2-7 TRBD2 - TRBV27 TGTGCCAGCAGTTTGACGCCGGGACTAGCGGACGAGCAGTACTTC CASSLTPGLADEQYF
TRBJ2-1 TRBD2 - TRBV4-3 TGCGCCAGCAGCCAACCGGGACTAGCTTTAGGTGAGCAGTTCTTC CASSQPGLALGEQFF
TRBJ2-5 - - TRBV27 TGTGCCAGCAGTTTTGGAGAACAGGCGACCCAGTACTTC CASSFGEQATQYF